The next 30 T cell receptor beta chains were all read from a single sample in a study of cytomegalovirus exposure and HLA in healthy donors. Primers for the PCR totalled 60 Vbeta and 13 Jbeta. Sequencing used immunoSEQ multiplex PCR; TCRdb keeps in-frame clones, though not all of them. The table lists roughly 150,000 clones, approximately 77% of them singletons. The sequencing input was PBMCs. The origin of the receptors is a young man in good health and CMV-seronegative.

The V and J genes are TRBV15 and TRBJ2-7; D gene uncertain. Germline CDR1 reads LNHNV; CDR2 reads YYDKDF (reference sequence). The V end lost 1 base, the J end lost 5 bases, and 6 bases lay between the germline ends. This CDR3 is 12 amino acids long. CDR3 sequence: CATSRATDEQYF. As DNA, the CDR3 is TGTGCCACCAGCAGAGCTACAGACGAGCAGTACTTC.

V gene TRBV27 combines with J gene TRBJ2-1, with D possibly matching TRBD1 (5 bases). This CDR3 is 13 amino acids long. V lost 8 bases to trimming and J lost 5 bases, with 13 bases between them. Germline V gives CDR1 MNHEY, CDR2 SMNVEV (reference sequence). The CDR3 bases are TGTGCCAGCTGGACACCTATACACAATGAGCAGTTCTTC. This encodes CASWTPIHNEQFF.

The V call is TRBV7-3, the J call TRBJ2-1; 9 bases align to TRBD2. V was clipped by 3 bases and J by 0 bases; unmatched bases: 9. CDR1 and CDR2 from the germline V gene are SGHTA and FQGTGA. CDR3 size: 18 residues. DNA for the CDR3: TGTGCCAGCAGCTTTGGTGCTAGCGGGATTAGCTCCTACAATGAGCAGTTCTTC. Amino acid sequence: CASSFGASGISSYNEQFF.

The J gene is TRBJ2-4, the V gene TRBV10-1, with D perhaps matching TRBD1 (5 bases). CDR3 length equals 13 residues. V shed 8 bases and J shed 6 bases, with 14 bases lying between them. Looked up from germline, CDR1 is WNHNN and CDR2 is SYGVQD (reference sequence). Here the CDR3 reads CASGLGQGNIQYF. CDR3 coding DNA: TGCGCCAGCGGATTGGGGCAGGGAAACATTCAGTACTTC.

This clone was seen only once. The same CDR3 also results from other DNA sequences found in this sample. The genes are TRBV2 and TRBJ2-7, with D maybe TRBD2 (6 bases). V gave up 6 bases and J gave up 7 bases, with 10 bases separating them. The CDR3 has 11 amino acids. The germline V gene has CDR1 SNHLY and CDR2 FYNNEI. CDR3 bases: TGTGCCAGCAGAGCGGGCCCTGAGCAGTACTTC. Its translation: CASRAGPEQYF.

This chain links TRBV5-1 with TRBJ2-7; 8 nucleotides agree with TRBD2. The CDR3 extends over 15 amino acids. With V trimmed by 0 bases and J by 3 bases, 5 bases remained unmatched. The V gene's germline CDR1 is SGHRS and CDR2 YFSETQ. The CDR3 region has the DNA TGCGCCAGCAGCTTGGGCCTAGCGGGCCACTACGAGCAGTACTTC. It yields the protein CASSLGLAGHYEQYF.

The genes are TRBV5-1 and TRBJ2-2; 11 nucleotides align to TRBD1. The CDR3 runs 16 residues. V shed 3 bases, J shed 4 bases, and the junction held 5 bases outside the gene matches. Germline V gene sequence: CDR1 SGHRS, CDR2 YFSETQ. CDR3 residues: CASSSTGTGGTGELFF. Here the CDR3 DNA reads TGCGCCAGCAGCTCTACCGGGACAGGGGGCACCGGGGAGCTGTTTTTT.

The V gene is TRBV9, the J gene TRBJ1-1; 9 bases are shared with TRBD1. V shed 3 bases, J shed 6 bases, and the junction held 6 bases outside the gene matches. The germline V gene encodes CDR1 SGDLS and CDR2 YYNGEE. CDR3 length: 14 amino acids. The CDR3 spells CASSARDRAPEAFF. CDR3 nucleotides: TGTGCCAGCAGCGCCCGGGACAGGGCGCCTGAAGCTTTCTTT.

The rearrangement links TRBV4-2 to TRBJ2-1; D unclear. Deletions cut 0 bases from V and 5 bases from J, with 5 bases between. CDR1 and CDR2 (germline): LGHNA, YNFKEQ. This CDR3 spans 13 amino acids. The CDR3 region is CASSQDFNNEQFF. CDR3 in DNA: TGTGCCAGCAGCCAAGATTTTAACAATGAGCAGTTCTTC.

This clone was seen more than once but under ten times. The chain uses TRBV15 and TRBJ1-2, with 8 positions matching TRBD1. Germline CDR1 is LNHNV and CDR2 is YYDKDF (reference sequence). The CDR3 consists of 14 residues. V lost 3 bases and J lost 5; bases outside the gene matches: 5. The CDR3 DNA sequence: TGTGCCACCAGCAGGGACAGGGCTTCTTATGGCTACACCTTC. It yields the protein CATSRDRASYGYTF.

This chain links TRBV5-4 with TRBJ2-6; 10 nucleotides match TRBD2. This CDR3 is built from 18 residues. Germline CDR1 is SGHNT and CDR2 is YYREEE (reference sequence). With 3 bases clipped from V and 1 base from J, the junction kept 7 bases outside the gene matches. The CDR3 loop is CASSYGTSATSGANVLTF. The DNA for the CDR3 is TGTGCCAGCAGCTACGGGACTAGCGCAACTTCTGGGGCCAACGTCCTGACTTTC. Supplemented by reference TRBV5-4 and TRBJ2-6, the full variable domain reads ETGVTQSPTHLIKTRGQQVTLRCSSQSGHNTVSWYQQALGQGPQFIFQYYREEENGRGNFPPRFSGLQFPNYSSELNVNALELDDSALYLCASSYGTSATSGANVLTFGAGSRLTVL.

V and J are TRBV2 and TRBJ2-1; tentatively, D is TRBD2 (5 bases). Deletions cut 4 bases from V and 9 bases from J, with 10 bases between. This CDR3 spans 12 amino acids. Per the germline V gene, CDR1 is SNHLY and CDR2 is FYNNEI. This CDR3 reads CASSVGVREQFF. The CDR3 DNA follows: TGTGCCAGCAGTGTCGGGGTGCGTGAGCAGTTCTTC.

The rearrangement joins TRBV7-3 to TRBJ2-7; 9 nucleotides line up with TRBD2. The V gene end was trimmed by 2 bases and the J gene end by 2 bases; junction bases not matched to a gene: 4. CDR3 size: 15 residues. Germline assignment: CDR1 SGHTA and CDR2 FQGTGA. This chain's CDR3 is CASSLGPSGTYEQYF. As DNA, the CDR3 is TGTGCCAGCAGCTTAGGGCCTAGCGGGACCTACGAGCAGTACTTC.

J is TRBJ2-7 and V is TRBV10-3; 10 bases fit TRBD1. The CDR3 spans 20 residues. CDR1 is ENHRY, CDR2 SYGVKD, per germline. V was clipped by 0 bases and J by 1 base; unmatched bases: 15. The CDR3, as DNA: TGTGCCATCAGTGAGTCAAAAGCGTTGGTGAGGGACAGGGGTTCCTACGAGCAGTACTTC. Translating it yields CAISESKALVRDRGSYEQYF.

This clone was seen more than once but under ten times. The chain uses TRBV19 and TRBJ2-1, with 12 bases matching TRBD2. Trimming cost V 0 bases and J 8 bases; bases outside gene matches: 8. The CDR3 has 17 amino acids. Germline CDR1 is LNHDA and CDR2 is SQIVND (reference sequence). CDR3 nucleotide sequence: TGTGCCAGTAGTATAGATTCTAGCGGGAGGGCTAGGGATGAGCAGTTCTTC. Its protein product is CASSIDSSGRARDEQFF. Filled out from reference TRBV19 and TRBJ2-1, the complete variable domain reads DGGITQSPKYLFRKEGQNVTLSCEQNLNHDAMYWYRQDPGQGLRLIYYSQIVNDFQKGDIAEGYSVSREKKESFPLTVTSAQKNPTAFYLCASSIDSSGRARDEQFFGPGTRLTVL.

This chain uses TRBV7-9 with TRBJ2-3; D is unresolved. The CDR3 consists of 15 residues. V was cut by 3 bases and J by 0 bases, with 10 bases left in between. Germline CDR1 reads SEHNR; CDR2 reads FQNEAQ (reference sequence). This CDR3 reads CASSFVAASTDTQYF. The CDR3 coding sequence is TGTGCCAGCAGCTTTGTAGCAGCTAGCACAGATACGCAGTATTTT.

The rearrangement uses TRBV27 and TRBJ1-5, with D uncertain. The CDR3 is 12 amino acids. The germline CDR1 and CDR2 sequences are MNHEY and SMNVEV (reference sequence). Trimming removed 5 bases from V and 9 bases from J, with 11 bases in between. Written as DNA, the CDR3 is TGTGCCAGCAGTCCCCGGGAAGGGCCCCAGCATTTT. Its translation: CASSPREGPQHF.

The CDR3 DNA reads TGTGCCAGCAGCCCCCCGATGGGGGCGCGGATCACCGGGGAGCTGTTTTTT. It specifies CASSPPMGARITGELFF. The V call is TRBV7-2, the J call TRBJ2-2; tentatively, D is TRBD1 (6 bases). CDR3 length equals 17 residues. The V and J ends lost 5 bases and 4 bases respectively, with 20 bases between them. In germline, CDR1 is SGHTA, CDR2 FQGNSA.

The chain joins TRBV28 to TRBJ2-7, with D possibly matching TRBD2 (5 bases). Germline CDR1 and CDR2: MDHEN and SYDVKM. The ends were cut back, 7 bases at V and 3 bases at J, with 22 bases in the middle. The CDR3 contains 16 residues. The CDR3 spells CASKGSAAGISYEQYF. The CDR3, as DNA: TGTGCCAGCAAAGGTTCTGCGGCCGGGATTAGCTACGAGCAGTACTTC. The variable domain in full, completed from reference TRBV28 and TRBJ2-7, reads DVKVTQSSRYLVKRTGEKVFLECVQDMDHENMFWYRQDPGLGLRLIYFSYDVKMKEKGDIPEGYSVSREKKERFSLILESASTNQTSMYLCASKGSAAGISYEQYFGPGTRLTVT.

The chain employs TRBV30 and TRBJ2-1, with TRBD2 matching over 12 bases. This CDR3 contains 14 residues. Trimming at V came to 4 bases and at J to 9 bases, leaving 7 bases not matched to a gene. The germline CDR1 and CDR2 sequences are GTSNPN and SVGIG (reference sequence). CDR3 sequence: CAWMLAGGPGEQFF. DNA of the CDR3: TGTGCCTGGATGCTAGCGGGAGGGCCTGGTGAGCAGTTCTTC.

This chain joins TRBV5-6 and TRBJ2-3; 7 bases line up with TRBD1. Germline V gene data show CDR1 as SGHDT and CDR2 as YYEEEE. V dropped 4 bases and J dropped 2; count of bases not matched to a gene: 7. There are 15 residues in the CDR3. This CDR3 reads CASSGTRGNTDTQYF. CDR3 in DNA: TGTGCCAGCAGCGGGACCAGGGGGAACACAGATACGCAGTATTTT. Using reference TRBV5-6 and TRBJ2-3 for the parts outside the CDR3, the full variable domain is DAGVTQSPTHLIKTRGQQVTLRCSPKSGHDTVSWYQQALGQGPQFIFQYYEEEERQRGNFPDRFSGHQFPNYSSELNVNALLLGDSALYLCASSGTRGNTDTQYFGPGTRLTVL.

This chain joins TRBV7-8 and TRBJ2-1; tentatively, D is TRBD2 (7 bases). This CDR3 is built from 17 residues. CDR1 is SGHVS and CDR2 is FQNEAQ in the germline V gene. Trimming left V 4 bases short and J 7 bases short, with 23 bases between. CDR3 protein: CASSYPQGRERDNEQFF. For the CDR3, the DNA is TGTGCCAGCAGCTACCCCCAGGGGAGGGAACGGGATAATGAGCAGTTCTTC.

Only a few counts were recorded for this clone. The CDR3 loop is CSVERIFGHPNLLYGYTF. CDR3 in DNA: TGCAGCGTTGAAAGGATATTTGGACACCCAAACCTGTTATATGGCTACACCTTC. This rearrangement joins TRBV29-1 to TRBJ1-2, with D perhaps TRBD1 (5 bases). Trimming removed 2 bases at V and 5 bases at J, with 27 bases between. The CDR3 has 18 amino acids. Germline V gene lookup returns CDR1 SQVTM and CDR2 ANQGSEA.

The chain combines TRBV6-1 with TRBJ2-6, with a tentative D call TRBD2 (6 bases). Germline V gives CDR1 MNHNS, CDR2 SASEGT. This CDR3 contains 17 residues. V lost 4 bases and J lost 4, with 17 bases in between. CDR3 amino acids: CASSVIGGFAGANVLTF. CDR3 in DNA: TGTGCCAGCAGTGTGATTGGGGGGTTCGCGGGGGCCAACGTCCTGACTTTC.

This clone was detected a few times. The V and J genes are TRBV6-1 and TRBJ1-4, with D tentatively TRBD1 (5 bases). V shed 8 bases and J shed 8 bases, with 12 bases lying between them. Germline V gives CDR1 MNHNS, CDR2 SASEGT. The CDR3 runs 12 residues. The CDR3 spells CASGGVGEKLFF. The CDR3, as DNA: TGTGCCAGCGGGGGGGTTGGCGAAAAACTGTTTTTT.

The chain recombines TRBV5-3 with TRBJ2-5; 8 nucleotides line up with TRBD2. TRBV5-3 is filed as an ORF, its function uncertain. The CDR3 sequence is 15 residues long. V shed 2 bases and J 7 bases; nucleotides not matched to a gene: 10. This CDR3 is CARSFVEREYRTQYF. CDR3 nucleotides: TGTGCCAGAAGCTTTGTGGAGCGGGAGTACCGGACCCAGTACTTC.

The chain carries TRBV5-5 and TRBJ2-7; 11 nucleotides align to TRBD1. Trimming at V came to 4 bases and at J to 2 bases, leaving 5 bases not matched to a gene. The V gene's germline CDR1 is SGHKS and CDR2 YYEKEE (reference sequence). This CDR3 contains 15 residues. The CDR3 nucleotides read TGTGCCAGCAGCCAACCGGACAGGGGGCCCTACGAGCAGTACTTC. Protein: CASSQPDRGPYEQYF.

The chain carries TRBV5-1 and TRBJ1-1; D remains ambiguous. Trimming stripped 1 base from V and 0 bases from J, with 7 bases between. The CDR3 loop spans 14 amino acids. From germline, CDR1 is SGHRS and CDR2 YFSETQ. The CDR3 coding sequence is TGCGCCAGCAGCTTGCAGAAAATGAACACTGAAGCTTTCTTT. Protein: CASSLQKMNTEAFF.

The chain couples TRBV5-1 to TRBJ1-4, with TRBD1 identical over 7 bases. Germline loops: CDR1 SGHRS, CDR2 YFSETQ. The length of the CDR3 is 14 residues. Trimming at V came to 0 bases and at J to 8 bases, leaving 4 bases not matched to a gene. CDR3 in amino acids: CASSLEGGREKLFF. In nucleotides, the CDR3 is TGCGCCAGCAGCTTGGAAGGGGGCAGGGAAAAACTGTTTTTT.

This clone was detected a few times. The chain recombines TRBV27 with TRBJ2-3, with TRBD2 matching over 14 bases. Losses at the gene ends were 6 bases for V and 4 bases for J; bases not matched to a gene: 3. This CDR3 is built from 15 residues. Germline-derived CDR1 and CDR2 are MNHEY and SMNVEV (reference sequence). The CDR3 DNA reads as TGTGCCAGCAGGCGACTAGCGGGAGGGTCAGATACGCAGTATTTT. Protein product: CASRRLAGGSDTQYF.